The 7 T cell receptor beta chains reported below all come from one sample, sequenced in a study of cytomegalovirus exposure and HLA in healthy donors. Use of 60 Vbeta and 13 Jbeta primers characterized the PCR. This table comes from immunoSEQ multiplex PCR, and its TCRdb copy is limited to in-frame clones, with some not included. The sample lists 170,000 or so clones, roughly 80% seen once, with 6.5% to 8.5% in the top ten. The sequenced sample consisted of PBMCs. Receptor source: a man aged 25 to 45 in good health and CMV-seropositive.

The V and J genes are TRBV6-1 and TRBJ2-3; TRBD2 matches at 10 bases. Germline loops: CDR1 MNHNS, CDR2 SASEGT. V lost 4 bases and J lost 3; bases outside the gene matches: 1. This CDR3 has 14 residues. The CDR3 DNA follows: TGTGCCAGCAGTGTGGGACTAGCGACAGATACGCAGTATTTT. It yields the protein CASSVGLATDTQYF.

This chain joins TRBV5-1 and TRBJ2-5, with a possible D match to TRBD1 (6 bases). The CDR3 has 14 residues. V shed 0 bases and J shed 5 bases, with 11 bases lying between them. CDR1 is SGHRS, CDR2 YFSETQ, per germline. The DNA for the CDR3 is TGCGCCAGCAGCTTGGGCGTGGGGGCGGAGACCCAGTACTTC. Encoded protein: CASSLGVGAETQYF.

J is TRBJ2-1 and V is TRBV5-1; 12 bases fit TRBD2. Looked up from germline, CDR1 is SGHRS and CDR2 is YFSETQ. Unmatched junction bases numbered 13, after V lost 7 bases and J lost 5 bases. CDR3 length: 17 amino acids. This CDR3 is CASGGTGLAGSDNEQFF. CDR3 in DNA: TGCGCCAGCGGTGGGACAGGACTAGCGGGAAGCGACAATGAGCAGTTCTTC. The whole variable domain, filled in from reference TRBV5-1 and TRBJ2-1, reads KAGVTQTPRYLIKTRGQQVTLSCSPISGHRSVSWYQQTPGQGLQFLFEYFSETQRNKGNFPGRFSGRQFSNSRSEMNVSTLELGDSALYLCASGGTGLAGSDNEQFFGPGTRLTVL.

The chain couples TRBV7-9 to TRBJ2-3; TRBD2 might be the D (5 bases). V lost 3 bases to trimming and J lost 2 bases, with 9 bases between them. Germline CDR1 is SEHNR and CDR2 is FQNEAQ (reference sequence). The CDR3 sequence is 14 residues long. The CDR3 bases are TGTGCCAGCAGCTTTCGAGGGTACACAGATACGCAGTATTTT. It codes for CASSFRGYTDTQYF.

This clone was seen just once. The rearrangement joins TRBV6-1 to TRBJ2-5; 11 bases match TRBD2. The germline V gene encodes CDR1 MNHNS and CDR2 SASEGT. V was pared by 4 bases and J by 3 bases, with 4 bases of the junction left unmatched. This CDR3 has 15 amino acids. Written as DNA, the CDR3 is TGTGCCAGCAGTGCTTTAGCGGGAGGGGAAGAGACCCAGTACTTC. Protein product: CASSALAGGEETQYF.

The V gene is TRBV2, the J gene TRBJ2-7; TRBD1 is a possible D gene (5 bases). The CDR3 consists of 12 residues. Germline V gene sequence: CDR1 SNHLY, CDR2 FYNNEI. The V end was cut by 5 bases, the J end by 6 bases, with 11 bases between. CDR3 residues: CASSSQVREQYF. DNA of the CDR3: TGTGCCAGCAGTTCACAGGTTCGCGAGCAGTACTTC.

CDR3 sequence (DNA): TGTGCCAGCAGCTTCGCAAGCGGGGGTGGCGAGCAGTTCTTC. Translating it yields CASSFASGGGEQFF. The V gene is TRBV11-3, the J gene TRBJ2-1; 8 bases are shared with TRBD2. The CDR3 length is 14 residues. Germline loops: CDR1 SGHNT, CDR2 YENEEA. V lost 3 bases and J lost 10; bases outside the gene matches: 8.